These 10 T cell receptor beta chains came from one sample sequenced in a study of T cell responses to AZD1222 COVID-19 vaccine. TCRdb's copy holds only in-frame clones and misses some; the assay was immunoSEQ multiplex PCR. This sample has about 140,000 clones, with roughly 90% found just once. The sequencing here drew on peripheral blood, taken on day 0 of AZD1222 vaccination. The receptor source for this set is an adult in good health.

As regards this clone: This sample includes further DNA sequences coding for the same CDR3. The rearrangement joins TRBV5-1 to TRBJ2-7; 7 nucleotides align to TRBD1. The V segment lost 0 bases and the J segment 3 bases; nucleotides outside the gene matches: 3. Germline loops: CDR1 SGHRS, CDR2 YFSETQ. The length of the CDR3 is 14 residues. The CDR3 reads CASSLGQGNYEQYF. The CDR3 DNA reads TGCGCCAGCAGCTTGGGACAGGGCAACTACGAGCAGTACTTC.

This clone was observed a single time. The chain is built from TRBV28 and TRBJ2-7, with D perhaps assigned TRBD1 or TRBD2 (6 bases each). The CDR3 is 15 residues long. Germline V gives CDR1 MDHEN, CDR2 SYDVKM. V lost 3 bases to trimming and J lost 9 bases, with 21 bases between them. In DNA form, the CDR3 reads TGTGCCAGCAGTTTGGTTGAAGGGGGGACACTTGGGCAGTACTTC. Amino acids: CASSLVEGGTLGQYF.

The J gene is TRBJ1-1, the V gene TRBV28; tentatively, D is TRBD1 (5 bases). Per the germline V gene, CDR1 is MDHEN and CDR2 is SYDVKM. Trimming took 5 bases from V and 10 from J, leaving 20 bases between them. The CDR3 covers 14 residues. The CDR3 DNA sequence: TGTGCCAGCAGTCAACTGGGGGACGGAGGGATAGCTTTCTTT. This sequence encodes CASSQLGDGGIAFF.

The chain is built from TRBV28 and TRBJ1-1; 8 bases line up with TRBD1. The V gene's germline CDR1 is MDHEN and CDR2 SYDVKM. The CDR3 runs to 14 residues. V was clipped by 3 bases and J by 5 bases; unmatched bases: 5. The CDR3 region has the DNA TGTGCCAGCAGTTTCAGGGGGCGGTATACTGAAGCTTTCTTT. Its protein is CASSFRGRYTEAFF.

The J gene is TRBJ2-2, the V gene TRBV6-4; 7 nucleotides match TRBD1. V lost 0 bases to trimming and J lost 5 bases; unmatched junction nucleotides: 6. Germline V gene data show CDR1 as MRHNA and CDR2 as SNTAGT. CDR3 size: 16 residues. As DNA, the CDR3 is TGTGCCAGCAGTGACTCTACAACAGGGGAGACCGGGGAGCTGTTTTTT. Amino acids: CASSDSTTGETGELFF.

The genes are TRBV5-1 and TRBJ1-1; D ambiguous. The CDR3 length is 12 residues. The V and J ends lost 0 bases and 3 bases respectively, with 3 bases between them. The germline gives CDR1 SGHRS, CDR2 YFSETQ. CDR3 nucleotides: TGCGCCAGCAGCTTGGTCGACACTGAAGCTTTCTTT. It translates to CASSLVDTEAFF.

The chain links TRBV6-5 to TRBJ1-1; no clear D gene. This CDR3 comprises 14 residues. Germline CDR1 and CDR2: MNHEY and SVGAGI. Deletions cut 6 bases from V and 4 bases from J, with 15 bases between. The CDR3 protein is CASSDNARLTEAFF. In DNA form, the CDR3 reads TGTGCCAGCAGCGACAACGCCCGCCTCACTGAAGCTTTCTTT.

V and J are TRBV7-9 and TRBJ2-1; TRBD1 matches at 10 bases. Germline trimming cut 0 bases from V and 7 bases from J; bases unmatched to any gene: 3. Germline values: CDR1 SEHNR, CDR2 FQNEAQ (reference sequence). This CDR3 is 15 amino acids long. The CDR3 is CASSLAGQGWNEQFF. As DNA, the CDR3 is TGTGCCAGCAGCTTAGCGGGACAGGGGTGGAATGAGCAGTTCTTC.

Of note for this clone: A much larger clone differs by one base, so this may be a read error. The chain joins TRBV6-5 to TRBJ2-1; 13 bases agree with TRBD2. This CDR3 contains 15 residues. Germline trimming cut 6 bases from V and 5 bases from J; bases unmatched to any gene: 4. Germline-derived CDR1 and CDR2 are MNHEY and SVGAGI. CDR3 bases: TGTGCCAGCAGACCGGGACTAGCGGGGAACAATGAGCAGTTCTTC. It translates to CASRPGLAGNNEQFF.

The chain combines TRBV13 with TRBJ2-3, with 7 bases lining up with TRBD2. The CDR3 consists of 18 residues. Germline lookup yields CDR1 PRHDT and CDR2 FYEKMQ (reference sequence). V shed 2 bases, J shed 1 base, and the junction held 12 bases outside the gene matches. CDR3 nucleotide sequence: TGTGCCAGCAGCTTACCTCGGCCCTGGGGGGGTCGCACAGATACGCAGTATTTT. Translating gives CASSLPRPWGGRTDTQYF.